These 10 T cell receptor beta chains originate from one sample sequenced in a study of cytotoxic CD8 clonotypes in ibrutinib-treated CLL (dated by TCRdb to about 2021). The library was prepared using the immunoSEQ multiplex PCR assay. TCRdb's version of the immuneACCESS table is confined to in-frame rearrangements and falls short of the full clone set. An unresolved V gene accounts for under half of the shortfall where checked; the remainder is of unknown origin. Here the sample has fewer than 400,000 clones; 67% occur a single time. The ten largest clones represent under 8% of the sample. The material was PBMCs, obtained after 36 months of ibrutinib treatment. These receptor sequences come from a human donor with chronic lymphocytic leukemia.

This chain links TRBV7-8 with TRBJ1-5; TRBD1 matches 8 bases. V was clipped by 5 bases and J by 4 bases; unmatched bases: 7. The CDR3 consists of 15 residues. Per the germline V gene, CDR1 is SGHVS and CDR2 is FQNEAQ. This chain's CDR3 is CASSAVTGVNQPQHF. DNA for the CDR3: TGTGCCAGCAGCGCAGTGACAGGGGTAAATCAGCCCCAGCATTTT. Looking up the rest from reference TRBV7-8 and TRBJ1-5 gives the full variable domain: GAGVSQSPRYKVAKRGQDVALRCDPISGHVSLFWYQQALGQGPEFLTYFQNEAQLDKSGLPSDRFFAERPEGSVSTLKIQRTQQEDSAVYLCASSAVTGVNQPQHFGDGTRLSIL.

This clone has only a few counts. The chain is built from TRBV27 and TRBJ2-7, with a tentative D call TRBD2 (5 bases). The ends were cut back, 5 bases at V and 4 bases at J, with 9 bases in the middle. Germline V gene lookup returns CDR1 MNHEY and CDR2 SMNVEV (reference sequence). The CDR3 is made up of 12 amino acids. CDR3 nucleotides: TGTGCCAGCAGTGCCCCGGGGTACGAGCAGTACTTC. Translating it yields CASSAPGYEQYF.

The chain combines TRBV6-6 with TRBJ1-3, with D perhaps TRBD1 (6 bases). The germline gives CDR1 MNHNY, CDR2 SVGAGI (reference sequence). The V end was cut by 8 bases, the J end by 0 bases, with 17 bases between. CDR3 size: 16 residues. CDR3 protein: CASYQEGGFSGNTIYF. In DNA form, the CDR3 reads TGTGCCAGCTACCAAGAGGGGGGATTCTCTGGAAACACCATATATTTT.

This clone was seen a handful of times. This chain links TRBV7-9 with TRBJ1-2, with D possibly matching TRBD1 (6 bases). This CDR3 has 14 residues. V was cut by 3 bases and J by 4 bases, with 12 bases left in between. Germline lookup yields CDR1 SEHNR and CDR2 FQNEAQ (reference sequence). The CDR3 sequence: CASSFGGGSYGYTF. CDR3 DNA sequence: TGTGCCAGCAGCTTTGGAGGGGGAAGCTATGGCTACACCTTC.

The chain couples TRBV29-1 to TRBJ1-5; the D gene is possibly TRBD1 (5 bases). The germline gives CDR1 SQVTM, CDR2 ANQGSEA. V lost 5 bases, J lost 10 bases, and 18 bases lay in between. This CDR3 spans 13 amino acids. CDR3: CSVTTVQSCPQHF. The CDR3 coding sequence is TGCAGCGTTACGACAGTACAATCATGTCCCCAGCATTTT.

V usage is TRBV15 and J usage is TRBJ2-2; D remains unclear. This CDR3 has 13 amino acids. V shed 0 bases and J shed 4 bases, with 3 bases lying between them. CDR1 LNHNV and CDR2 YYDKDF come from the germline V gene (reference sequence). DNA of the CDR3: TGTGCCACCAGCAGAGAGGGCACCGGGGAGCTGTTTTTT. Its translation is CATSREGTGELFF.

This rearrangement joins TRBV18 to TRBJ2-5, with D possibly matching TRBD2 (6 bases). The DNA end is more similar to TRBJ2-7, so the J call may be wrong. The CDR3 consists of 16 residues. The germline V gene has CDR1 KGHSH and CDR2 LQKENI. The CDR3 region has the DNA TGTGCCAGCTCACCCATTGGGCGGCGGGGCGCCTACGAGCAGTACTTC. Encoded protein: CASSPIGRRGAYEQYF.

The genes are TRBV5-6 and TRBJ2-7, with D maybe TRBD2 (6 bases). The CDR3 loop spans 16 amino acids. The germline gives CDR1 SGHDT, CDR2 YYEEEE. Trimming took 4 bases from V and 3 from J, leaving 20 bases between them. Here the CDR3 reads CASSHPRDSPFYEQYF. CDR3 sequence (DNA): TGTGCCAGCAGCCACCCCCGGGACTCCCCGTTCTACGAGCAGTACTTC.

This clone occurred once. The gene calls are TRBV5-6 and TRBJ2-7; 7 positions agree with TRBD1. Germline lookup yields CDR1 SGHDT and CDR2 YYEEEE. There are 14 residues in the CDR3. The J segment lost 3 bases and the V segment lost 3 bases, leaving 6 bases of the junction unmatched. CDR3 amino acids: CASSYGDSLYEQYF. The CDR3 DNA sequence: TGTGCCAGCAGCTATGGGGACAGCCTCTACGAGCAGTACTTC.

This clone was recorded once. The chain combines TRBV7-8 with TRBJ2-5; D remains unclear. With 5 bases removed from V and 5 bases from J, the gap between germline ends came to 6 bases. The CDR3 contains 11 residues. The germline CDR1 and CDR2 sequences are SGHVS and FQNEAQ. The CDR3 loop reads CASSGTETQYF. In DNA, the CDR3 is TGTGCCAGCAGCGGCACTGAGACCCAGTACTTC. The variable domain in full, completed from reference TRBV7-8 and TRBJ2-5, reads GAGVSQSPRYKVAKRGQDVALRCDPISGHVSLFWYQQALGQGPEFLTYFQNEAQLDKSGLPSDRFFAERPEGSVSTLKIQRTQQEDSAVYLCASSGTETQYFGPGTRLLVL.